This TCR beta chain was recovered during a study of T cell repertoires in cytomegalovirus infection. Whole-study context: CMV infection plus the matching HLA type was flagged by public TCR beta signatures.

On this clonotype itself: Its antigen is still unknown.

MiXCR was run by TCRdb on the reads, yielding one entry per CDR3 protein. The sample gives approximately 110,000 distinct CDR3 sequences, less than 55% of which show up once; approximately 69% is in the top ten. Study-level points and caveats: HLA-C-restricted CMV-specific TCR beta clonotypes were dominant in the ex vivo response. Carriers of CMV plus the relevant HLA were identified by cumulative public TCR beta family frequency.

Trimming cost V 5 bases and J 7 bases, with 21 bases left between them. The CDR3 extends over 16 amino acids. From germline, CDR1 is SGHVS and CDR2 FNYEAQ. This chain connects TRBV7-6 to TRBJ2-1, with D possibly TRBD1 on 5 matching bases. The source was CD8+ T cells from cultured PBMCs, collected from culture after CMV antigen stimulation. This sequence originates from a human donor in good health (CMV status not recorded). Some clones in this sample may be carry-over from other donors' samples. The chain's CDR3 is CASSRTTDVSLNEQFF. The CDR3 DNA follows: TGTGCCAGCAGCCGGACGACAGACGTTTCCCTAAATGAGCAGTTCTTC.